The clone carrying this TCR beta chain was counted between two and nine times. The target antigen is unknown. This specimen comes from a study of cytomegalovirus exposure and HLA in healthy donors. Study information: A data release that came early held 75 million to 85 million unique TCRs from HLA-typed donors. Whole-study results and caveats: The investigators catalogued 150 to 200 TCR beta chains as cytomegalovirus-associated. Usually a TCR sequence was rare, but some public TCRs were found in many donors.

PCR amplification relied on 60 Vbeta primers (plus 13 Jbeta primers). Assay: immunoSEQ multiplex PCR; the TCRdb copy retains only in-frame clones and omits some. Here the sample spans about 130,000 clones, less than 80% being singletons. This sequence was found in a man aged 40-49 years in good health and CMV-seropositive. Material for sequencing was PBMCs.

CDR3 coding DNA: TGTGCCAGTAGTAGGGACATATATGGCTACACCTTC. This sequence encodes CASSRDIYGYTF. The V gene is TRBV19, the J gene TRBJ1-2, with a tentative D call TRBD1 (6 bases). The CDR3 loop spans 12 amino acids. Germline CDR1 reads LNHDA; CDR2 reads SQIVND (reference sequence). V lost 4 bases to trimming and J lost 5 bases, with 8 bases between them.